This T cell receptor (beta chain) was identified in a study of T cells expressing NK-cell markers. Germline V CDR1 and CDR2: GTSNPN, SVGIG (reference sequence). This CDR3 is built from 14 residues. TCRdb re-called the 5' RACE reads, yielding one record per CDR3 amino acid sequence without DNA. The listing contains almost 450,000 distinct CDR3 sequences. Study-wide results and limits: Whether expanded NKG2C-expressing T cell clones recognize HCMV is unknown. The CD3+CD56-NKG2C+ fraction of a handful of donors was likewise dominated by these clonotypes.

In the case of this clonotype: Its specificity is not known.

The receptor comes from a woman between 18 and 70 years old in good health. This sequence joins TRBV30 and TRBJ2-6. Sequences were obtained from blood T cells: a sorted CD56 or NKG2C T cell subset, CD4+ or CD8+ T cells, or bulk PBMC T cells (not recorded which). CDR3 in amino acids: CAWGWGTGANVLTF.